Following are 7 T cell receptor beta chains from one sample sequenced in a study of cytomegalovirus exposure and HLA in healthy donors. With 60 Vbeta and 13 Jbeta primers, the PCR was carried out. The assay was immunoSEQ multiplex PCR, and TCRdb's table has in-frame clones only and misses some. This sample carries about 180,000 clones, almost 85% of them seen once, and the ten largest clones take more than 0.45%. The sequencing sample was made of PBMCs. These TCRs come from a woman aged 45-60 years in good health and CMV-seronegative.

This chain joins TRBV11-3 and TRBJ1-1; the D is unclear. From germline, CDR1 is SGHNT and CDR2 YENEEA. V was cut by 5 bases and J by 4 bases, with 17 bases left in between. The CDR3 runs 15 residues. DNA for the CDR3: TGTGCCAGCAGCCTAGGAGGCAGTGTCAGCACTGAAGCTTTCTTT. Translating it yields CASSLGGSVSTEAFF.

The CDR3: CASKTGFQPQHF. CDR3 coding DNA: TGTGCCAGCAAAACCGGTTTTCAGCCCCAGCATTTT. The V gene is TRBV27, the J gene TRBJ1-5; D gene uncertain. V was clipped by 7 bases and J by 6 bases, with 10 bases between them. The CDR3 contains 12 residues. Germline V gene sequence: CDR1 MNHEY, CDR2 SMNVEV (reference sequence).

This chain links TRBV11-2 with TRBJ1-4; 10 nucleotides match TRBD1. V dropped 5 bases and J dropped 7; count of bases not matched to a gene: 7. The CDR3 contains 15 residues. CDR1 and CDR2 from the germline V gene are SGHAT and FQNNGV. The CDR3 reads CASSIRQGAGEKLFF. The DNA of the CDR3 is TGTGCCAGCAGCATAAGACAGGGGGCAGGTGAAAAACTGTTTTTT.

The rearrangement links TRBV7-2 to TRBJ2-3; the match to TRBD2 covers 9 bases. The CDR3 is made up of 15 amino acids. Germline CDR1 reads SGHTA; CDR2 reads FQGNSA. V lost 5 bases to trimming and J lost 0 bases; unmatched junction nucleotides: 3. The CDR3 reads CASSPSGRSTDTQYF. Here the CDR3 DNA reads TGTGCCAGCAGCCCCAGCGGGAGGAGCACAGATACGCAGTATTTT.

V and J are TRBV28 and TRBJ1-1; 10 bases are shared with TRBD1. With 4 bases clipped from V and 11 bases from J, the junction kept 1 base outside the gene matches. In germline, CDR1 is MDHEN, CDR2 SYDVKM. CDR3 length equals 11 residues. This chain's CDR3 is CASSWGQGAFF. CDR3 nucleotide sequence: TGTGCCAGCAGTTGGGGACAGGGGGCTTTCTTT.

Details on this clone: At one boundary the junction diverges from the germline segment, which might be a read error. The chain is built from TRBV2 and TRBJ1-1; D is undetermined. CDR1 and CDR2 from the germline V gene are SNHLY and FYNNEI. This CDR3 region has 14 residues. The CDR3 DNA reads TGTGCCAGCAGTGAAGCGGCCATGAACGCTGAAGCTTTCTTT. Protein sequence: CASSEAAMNAEAFF.

In DNA, the CDR3 is TGTGCCAGCAGCCCCACTAGCGTATCCTACAATGAGCAGTTCTTC. This codes for CASSPTSVSYNEQFF. This rearrangement joins TRBV7-9 to TRBJ2-1, with 7 bases lining up with TRBD2. This CDR3 is built from 15 residues. With V trimmed by 5 bases and J by 1 base, 5 bases remained unmatched. Germline CDR1 is SEHNR and CDR2 is FQNEAQ (reference sequence).